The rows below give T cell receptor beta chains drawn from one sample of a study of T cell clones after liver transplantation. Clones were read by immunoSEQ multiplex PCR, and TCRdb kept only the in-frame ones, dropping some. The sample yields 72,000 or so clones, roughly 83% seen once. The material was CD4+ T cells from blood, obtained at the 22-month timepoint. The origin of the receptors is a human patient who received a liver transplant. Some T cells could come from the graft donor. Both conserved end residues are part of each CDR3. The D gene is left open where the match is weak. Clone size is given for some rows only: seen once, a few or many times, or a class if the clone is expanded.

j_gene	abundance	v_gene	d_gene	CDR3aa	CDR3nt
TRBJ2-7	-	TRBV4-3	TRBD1	CASSQAVGQGESYEQYF	TGCGCCAGCAGCCAAGCAGTCGGACAGGGGGAATCCTACGAGCAGTACTTC
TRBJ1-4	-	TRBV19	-	CASSILTGHATNEKLFF	TGTGCCAGTAGTATCTTAACAGGTCATGCAACTAATGAAAAACTGTTTTTT
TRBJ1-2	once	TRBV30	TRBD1	CAWSRDRVRYGYTF	TGTGCCTGGAGCCGGGACAGGGTTAGGTATGGCTACACCTTC
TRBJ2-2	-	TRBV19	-	CASSFSRAATGELFF	TGTGCCAGTAGTTTTTCCCGGGCAGCCACCGGGGAGCTGTTTTTT
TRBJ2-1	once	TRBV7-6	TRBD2	CASSLGFRTSGYNEQFF	TGTGCCAGCAGCTTAGGTTTTCGGACTAGCGGCTACAATGAGCAGTTCTTC
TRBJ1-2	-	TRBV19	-	CASRQNYGYTF	TGTGCCAGTAGGCAAAATTATGGCTACACCTTC
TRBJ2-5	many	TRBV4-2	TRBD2	CASSQVSRALAGTETQYF	TGTGCCAGCAGCCAAGTAAGCAGGGCGTTAGCGGGAACAGAGACCCAGTACTTC
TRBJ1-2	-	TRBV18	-	CASSPSSQGDGYTF	TGTGCCAGCTCACCATCCTCGCAGGGTGATGGCTACACCTTC
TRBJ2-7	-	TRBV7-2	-	CASSRDYEQYF	TGTGCCAGCAGCAGGGACTACGAGCAGTACTTC
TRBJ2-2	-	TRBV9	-	CASSVTGGNTGELFF	TGTGCCAGCAGCGTGACAGGAGGGAACACCGGGGAGCTGTTTTTT
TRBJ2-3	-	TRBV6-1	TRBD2	CASSARLAGGGDTQYF	TGTGCCAGCAGTGCCAGACTAGCGGGAGGGGGGGATACGCAGTATTTT
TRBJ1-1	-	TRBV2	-	CASSDPGTEAFF	TGTGCCAGCAGTGACCCAGGGACCGAAGCTTTCTTT
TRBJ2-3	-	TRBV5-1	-	CASRPVAGLTDTQYF	TGCGCCAGCAGACCGGTTGCGGGGCTCACAGATACGCAGTATTTT
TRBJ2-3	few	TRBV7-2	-	CASSKRQIDTQYF	TGTGCCAGCAGCAAACGACAGATAGATACGCAGTATTTT
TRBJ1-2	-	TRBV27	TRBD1	CASSLRERQGVDGYTF	TGTGCCAGCAGTTTACGGGAAAGACAGGGGGTTGATGGCTACACCTTC
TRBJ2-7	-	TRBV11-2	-	CASSSGGGTYNEQYF	TGTGCCAGCAGCTCCGGGGGCGGGACGTATAACGAGCAGTACTTC
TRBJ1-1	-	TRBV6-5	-	CASSYDRATEAFF	TGTGCCAGCAGTTATGACCGGGCCACTGAAGCTTTCTTT
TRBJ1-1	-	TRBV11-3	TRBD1	CASSRQGNTEAFF	TGTGCCAGCAGCCGACAGGGGAACACTGAAGCTTTCTTT
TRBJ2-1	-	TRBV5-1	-	CASSLASNNEQFF	TGCGCCAGCAGCTTGGCCAGTAACAATGAGCAGTTCTTC
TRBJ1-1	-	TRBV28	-	CASSPPPGNTEAFF	TGTGCCAGCAGTCCCCCCCCGGGGAACACTGAAGCTTTCTTT
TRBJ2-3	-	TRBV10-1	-	CASSEPRVSGSPWEDTQYF	TGCGCCAGCAGTGAGCCTAGGGTGTCAGGGTCACCCTGGGAAGATACGCAGTATTTT
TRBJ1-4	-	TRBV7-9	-	CASSRGTADNEKLFF	TGTGCCAGCAGCCGGGGGACGGCCGATAATGAAAAACTGTTTTTT
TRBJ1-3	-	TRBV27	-	CASSGTASGNTIYF	TGTGCCAGCAGTGGTACAGCTTCTGGAAACACCATATATTTT
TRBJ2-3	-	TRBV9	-	CASSVGHFTDTQYF	TGTGCCAGCAGCGTAGGGCACTTCACAGATACGCAGTATTTT
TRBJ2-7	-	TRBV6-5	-	CASTLRGLNEQYF	TGTGCCAGCACCTTACGGGGTTTGAACGAGCAGTACTTC
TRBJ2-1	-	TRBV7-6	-	CASSLVAGSYNEQFF	TGTGCCAGCAGCTTAGTTGCGGGGTCGTACAATGAGCAGTTCTTC
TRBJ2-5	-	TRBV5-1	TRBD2	CASSPSPLAGGGETQYF	TGCGCCAGCAGCCCGAGCCCACTAGCGGGGGGCGGGGAGACCCAGTACTTC
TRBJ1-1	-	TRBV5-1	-	CASSMRGNTEAFF	TGCGCCAGCAGCATGCGGGGGAACACTGAAGCTTTCTTT
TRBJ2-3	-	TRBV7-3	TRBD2	CASSLGTSGSYPDTQYF	TGTGCCAGCAGCTTGGGGACTAGCGGGAGTTACCCAGATACGCAGTATTTT
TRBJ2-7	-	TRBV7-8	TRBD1	CASSYRQGGYEQYF	TGTGCCAGCAGTTATCGACAGGGGGGCTACGAGCAGTACTTC
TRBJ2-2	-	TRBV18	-	CASSPTTPDTGELFF	TGTGCCAGCTCACCAACCACTCCGGACACCGGGGAGCTGTTTTTT
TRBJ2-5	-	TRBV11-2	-	CASRLGGSGETQYF	TGTGCCAGCAGGTTAGGGGGGTCCGGGGAGACCCAGTACTTC
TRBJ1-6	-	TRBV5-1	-	CASSSGRQGLNNSPLHF	TGCGCCAGCAGCTCGGGGCGCCAGGGGCTTAATAATTCACCCCTCCACTTT
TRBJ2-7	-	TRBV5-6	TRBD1	CASSWTGLLYEQYF	TGTGCCAGCAGCTGGACAGGACTTCTTTACGAGCAGTACTTC
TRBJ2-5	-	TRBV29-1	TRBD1	CSVEAGTGETQYF	TGCAGCGTTGAGGCAGGGACAGGAGAGACCCAGTACTTC
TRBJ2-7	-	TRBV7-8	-	CASSEGTITTRQYF	TGTGCCAGCAGCGAAGGGACGATCACTACGAGGCAGTACTTC
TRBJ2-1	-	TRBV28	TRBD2	CASIGGRAYSEQFF	TGTGCCAGCATAGGCGGGAGGGCCTATTCTGAGCAGTTCTTC
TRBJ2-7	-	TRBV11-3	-	CASSLRTGPSYEQYF	TGTGCCAGCAGCTTAAGGACTGGGCCCTCCTACGAGCAGTACTTC
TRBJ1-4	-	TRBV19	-	CASSAQYATNEKLFF	TGTGCCAGTAGTGCCCAGTATGCAACTAATGAAAAACTGTTTTTT
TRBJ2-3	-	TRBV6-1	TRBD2	CASSEVSSGSSGVTQYF	TGTGCCAGCAGTGAAGTCTCTAGCGGGAGTTCTGGGGTTACGCAGTATTTT
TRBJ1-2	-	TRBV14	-	CASSQANYGYTF	TGTGCCAGCAGCCAAGCCAACTATGGCTACACCTTC
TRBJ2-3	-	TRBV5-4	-	CASSLRGSTDTQYF	TGTGCCAGCAGCTTGAGGGGAAGCACAGATACGCAGTATTTT
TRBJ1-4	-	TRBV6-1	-	CASSTFGVDEKLFF	TGTGCCAGCAGTACCTTTGGGGTTGATGAAAAACTGTTTTTT
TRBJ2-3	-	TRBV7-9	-	CASSLAGRGPTDTQYF	TGTGCCAGCAGCTTAGCCGGACGGGGACCCACAGATACGCAGTATTTT
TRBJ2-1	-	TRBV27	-	CASSFQRGNGYSYNEQFF	TGTGCCAGCAGTTTTCAACGCGGGAACGGTTACTCCTACAATGAGCAGTTCTTC